Listed below are T cell receptor beta chains from one sample, sequenced in a study of regulatory T cells in long-lasting Graves disease. Using its own MiXCR run on the multiplex PCR reads, TCRdb lists one record per CDR3 protein. This table holds some 470,000 distinct CDR3 sequences, roughly 21% found once. The source material was peripheral blood mononuclear cells (PBMCs), sampled when the disease was refractory, from a patient treated with antithyroid drugs. The receptors were sampled from a female donor with Graves disease. CDR3s include the opening cysteine and the closing phenylalanine or tryptophan. Fields, in order: D gene, J gene, V gene, clone size, CDR3 protein, CDR3 DNA. A D gene is named only where the DNA matches it firmly. The size of a clone is reported for some rows only, either as once, few or many, or as a class for expanded clones.

>TRBD2|TRBJ2-7|TRBV20-1|.
CSARWLAGGFGQYF
TGCAGTGCTAGATGGCTAGCGGGAGGTTTTGGGCAGTACTTC
>.|TRBJ1-2|TRBV29-1|few
CSVGGLHGYTF
TGCAGCGTTGGAGGCCTCCATGGCTACACCTTC
>.|TRBJ1-6|TRBV30|.
CAGGGSYNSPLHF
TGTGCCGGAGGGGGGAGTTATAATTCACCCCTCCACTTT
>TRBD1|TRBJ1-1|TRBV7-3|.
CASSPQGRASEAFF
TGTGCCAGCAGCCCACAGGGGCGTGCGTCTGAAGCTTTCTTT
>TRBD1|TRBJ1-2|TRBV10-3|many
CAISATGQGRLEGYTF
TGTGCCATCAGTGCTACGGGACAGGGGCGTTTAGAAGGCTACACCTTC
>.|TRBJ1-2|TRBV15|.
CATSRGPKRVWGYTF
TGTGCCACCAGCAGAGGGCCCAAAAGGGTATGGGGCTACACCTTC
>.|TRBJ1-1|TRBV30|.
CAWSSDTEAFF
TGTGCCTGGAGTTCGGACACTGAAGCTTTCTTT
>.|TRBJ2-5|TRBV6-5|few
CASSYSTGLGQETQYF
TGTGCCAGCAGTTACTCTACAGGGTTGGGTCAAGAGACCCAGTACTTC
>.|TRBJ2-5|TRBV7-8|many
CASSPLTGRHETQYF
TGTGCCAGCAGCCCGTTGACAGGGAGGCACGAGACCCAGTACTTC
>.|TRBJ2-7|TRBV7-9|many
CASSPGYEQYF
TGTGCCAGCAGCCCAGGCTACGAGCAGTACTTC
>TRBD1|TRBJ2-7|TRBV5-1|.
CASSKGQIYEQYF
TGCGCCAGCAGCAAGGGACAGATCTACGAGCAGTACTTC
>.|TRBJ1-5|TRBV12-3/TRBV12-4|many
CASSQDNSNQPQHF
TGTGCCAGCAGCCAGGACAACAGCAATCAGCCCCAGCATTTT
>TRBD2|TRBJ2-2|TRBV7-2|.
CASRPPGLATGELFF
TGTGCCAGCAGGCCGCCGGGACTAGCAACCGGGGAGCTGTTTTTT
>TRBD2|TRBJ2-2|TRBV20-1|.
CSASRRQTGGSGELFF
TGCAGTGCTTCCAGACGGCAGACGGGGGGGTCCGGGGAGCTGTTTTTT
>TRBD2|TRBJ2-5|TRBV7-2|.
CASSLGLTSGNQGTQYF
TGTGCCAGCAGCTTAGGCCTGACTAGCGGGAACCAAGGGACCCAGTACTTC
>TRBD1|TRBJ2-2|TRBV12-3/TRBV12-4|many
CASTLDRVVPGELFF
TGTGCCAGCACTCTGGACAGGGTTGTTCCGGGGGAGCTGTTTTTT
>TRBD2|TRBJ2-7|TRBV27|many
CASSLRGFGLYEQYF
TGTGCCAGCAGCCTGCGGGGGTTTGGGCTCTACGAGCAGTACTTC
>.|TRBJ1-5|TRBV5-1|.
CASSLEGHGSDQPQHF
TGCGCCAGCAGCTTGGAGGGTCATGGGTCGGATCAGCCCCAGCATTTT
>.|TRBJ2-2|TRBV4-1|.
CASSQDIYPDSAAGELFF
TGCGCCAGCAGCCAAGACATCTATCCTGACTCGGCGGCCGGGGAGCTGTTTTTT
>.|TRBJ1-5|TRBV28|many
CASSFFRESNQPQHF
TGTGCCAGCAGTTTTTTTCGGGAGAGCAATCAGCCCCAGCATTTT
>.|TRBJ1-1|TRBV5-6|few
CASSLRGGRFEAFF
TGTGCCAGCAGCTTGAGGGGGGGACGATTTGAAGCTTTCTTT
>TRBD1|TRBJ2-3|TRBV3-1|.
CASSQEGQGADTQYF
TGTGCCAGCAGCCAAGAAGGACAGGGGGCAGATACGCAGTATTTT
>TRBD1|TRBJ1-4|TRBV20-1|.
CSPGQGYEKLFF
TGCAGTCCTGGACAGGGGTATGAAAAACTGTTTTTT
>.|TRBJ1-4|TRBV5-1|many
CASSLDLTDATNEKLFF
TGCGCCAGCAGCTTAGATTTGACAGACGCAACTAATGAAAAACTGTTTTTT
>.|TRBJ1-1|TRBV28|many
CASTLDGFEAFF
TGTGCCAGCACCCTTGACGGCTTTGAAGCTTTCTTT
>.|TRBJ2-7|TRBV5-1|.
CASRTDHYEQYF
TGCGCCAGCAGGACAGACCACTACGAGCAGTACTTC
>.|TRBJ1-2|TRBV3-2|few
CASSQDGRGPSNYGYTF
TGTGCCAGCAGCCAAGATGGCCGGGGCCCCTCTAACTATGGCTACACCTTC
>.|TRBJ1-6|TRBV3-1|few
CASSHGSPNSPLHF
TGTGCCAGCAGTCACGGCAGCCCTAATTCACCCCTCCACTTT
>.|TRBJ1-1|TRBV6-5|many
CASSYVQGDTEAFF
TGTGCCAGCAGTTACGTCCAGGGAGATACTGAAGCTTTCTTT
>TRBD1|TRBJ1-2|TRBV2|many
CASSETGYGYTF
TGTGCCAGCAGCGAGACAGGGTATGGCTACACCTTC
>.|TRBJ1-5|TRBV5-1|.
CASSPDSNRPQHF
TGCGCCAGCAGCCCGGACAGTAATCGGCCCCAGCATTTT
>.|TRBJ1-1|TRBV12-3/TRBV12-4|many
CASTMGTGASNAAEAFF
TGTGCCAGCACCATGGGAACCGGGGCGTCGAACGCGGCTGAAGCTTTCTTT
>.|TRBJ1-1|TRBV28|many
CASSLTDPHEAFF
TGTGCCAGCAGTTTGACAGATCCACATGAAGCTTTCTTT
>TRBD1|TRBJ2-7|TRBV20-1|many
CSARGGTVNEYEQYF
TGCAGTGCTAGAGGGGGGACAGTGAATGAATACGAGCAGTACTTC
>TRBD2|TRBJ2-1|TRBV7-2|.
CASSWGTSGNEQFF
TGTGCCAGCAGCTGGGGGACTAGCGGGAATGAGCAGTTCTTC
>.|TRBJ1-1|TRBV14|few
CASSRSLLQGKMNTEAFF
TGTGCCAGCAGCCGATCCTTATTACAGGGAAAGATGAACACTGAAGCTTTCTTT
>TRBD1|TRBJ2-5|TRBV12-3/TRBV12-4|many
CASSSSQGAGETQYF
TGTGCCAGCAGTTCCTCACAGGGGGCCGGAGAGACCCAGTACTTC
>TRBD1|TRBJ1-6|TRBV11-2|many
CASSPQGQGFTLHF
TGTGCCAGCAGCCCCCAAGGACAGGGTTTCACCCTCCACTTT
>.|TRBJ1-5|TRBV19|.
CASRAASNQPQHF
TGTGCCAGTCGGGCAGCTAGCAATCAGCCCCAGCATTTT
>.|TRBJ2-7|TRBV9|few
CASSVTAASSYEQYF
TGTGCCAGCAGCGTCACAGCGGCGAGCTCCTACGAGCAGTACTTC
>.|TRBJ1-3|TRBV6-1|.
CASRWAGNTIYF
TGTGCCAGCAGATGGGCTGGAAACACCATATATTTT
>.|TRBJ1-6|TRBV27|many
CASSAGFSPLHF
TGTGCCAGCAGTGCAGGGTTTTCACCCCTCCACTTT
>.|TRBJ2-1|TRBV28|.
CASWTETYNEQFF
TGTGCCAGCTGGACGGAGACCTACAATGAGCAGTTCTTC
>.|TRBJ1-6|TRBV19|.
CASSGTLTAYNSPLHF
TGTGCCAGTAGTGGTACTCTAACTGCCTATAATTCACCCCTCCACTTT
>.|TRBJ1-5|TRBV7-9|many
CASSLLNQPQHF
TGTGCCAGCAGCTTGTTGAATCAGCCCCAGCATTTT
>.|TRBJ2-7|TRBV9|.
CASSADYDGDEQYF
TGTGCCAGCAGCGCTGACTATGATGGGGACGAGCAGTACTTC
>.|TRBJ1-2|TRBV7-9|few
CASSLRDLEYGYTF
TGTGCCAGCAGCTTAAGGGACTTAGAATATGGCTACACCTTC
>TRBD1|TRBJ2-5|TRBV5-1|few
CASSPGQNEETQYF
TGCGCCAGCAGCCCGGGACAGAATGAAGAGACCCAGTACTTC
>TRBD1|TRBJ2-5|TRBV28|many
CASSHNRRDREETQYF
TGTGCCAGCAGCCACAATAGACGGGACAGGGAAGAGACCCAGTACTTC
>TRBD1|TRBJ2-5|TRBV6-1|few
CASSADRGLFETQYF
TGTGCCAGCAGTGCAGACAGGGGGCTGTTTGAGACCCAGTACTTC
>.|TRBJ2-7|TRBV5-1|few
CASSPQSHSYEQYF
TGCGCCAGCAGCCCGCAGTCCCACAGTTACGAGCAGTACTTC
>.|TRBJ1-1|TRBV19|few
CASSPRWGRTEAFF
TGTGCCAGTAGCCCAAGATGGGGGCGGACTGAAGCTTTCTTT